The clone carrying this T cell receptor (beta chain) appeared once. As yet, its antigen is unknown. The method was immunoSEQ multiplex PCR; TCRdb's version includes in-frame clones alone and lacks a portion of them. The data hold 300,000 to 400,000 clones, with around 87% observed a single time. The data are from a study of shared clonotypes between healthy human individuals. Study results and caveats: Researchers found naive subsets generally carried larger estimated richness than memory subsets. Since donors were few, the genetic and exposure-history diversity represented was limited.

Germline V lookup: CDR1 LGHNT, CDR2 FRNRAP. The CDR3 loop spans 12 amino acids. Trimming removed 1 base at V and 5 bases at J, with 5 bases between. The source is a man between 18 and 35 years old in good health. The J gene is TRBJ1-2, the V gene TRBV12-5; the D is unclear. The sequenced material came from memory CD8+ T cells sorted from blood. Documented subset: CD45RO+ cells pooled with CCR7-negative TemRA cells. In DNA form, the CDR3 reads TGTGCTAGTGGTTTGGATCGTTATGGCTACACCTTC. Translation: CASGLDRYGYTF.